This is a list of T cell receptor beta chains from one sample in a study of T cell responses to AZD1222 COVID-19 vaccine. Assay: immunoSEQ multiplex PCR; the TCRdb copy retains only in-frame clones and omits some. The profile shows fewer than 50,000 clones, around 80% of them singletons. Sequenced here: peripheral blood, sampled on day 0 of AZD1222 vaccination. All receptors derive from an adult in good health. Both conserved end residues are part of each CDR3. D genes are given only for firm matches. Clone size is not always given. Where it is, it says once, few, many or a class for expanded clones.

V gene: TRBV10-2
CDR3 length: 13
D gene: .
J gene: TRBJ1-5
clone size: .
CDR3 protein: CASGEVVNQPQHF
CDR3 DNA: TGCGCCAGCGGTGAGGTGGTTAATCAGCCCCAGCATTTT

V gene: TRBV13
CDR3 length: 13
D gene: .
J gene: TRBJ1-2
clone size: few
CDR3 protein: CASSNRAIGGYTF
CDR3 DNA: TGTGCCAGCAGCAACAGGGCGATTGGTGGCTACACCTTC

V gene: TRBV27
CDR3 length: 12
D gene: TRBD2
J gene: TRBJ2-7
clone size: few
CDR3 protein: CASSSGGYEQYF
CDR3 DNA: TGTGCCAGCAGTTCGGGAGGTTACGAGCAGTACTTC

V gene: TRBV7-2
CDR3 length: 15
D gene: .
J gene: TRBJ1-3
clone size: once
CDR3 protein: CASSLVQGSGNTIYF
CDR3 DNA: TGTGCCAGCAGCTTAGTTCAGGGCTCTGGAAACACCATATATTTT

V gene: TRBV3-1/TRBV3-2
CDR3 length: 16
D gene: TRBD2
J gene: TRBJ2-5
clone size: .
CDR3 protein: CASSQGVGGIVETQYF
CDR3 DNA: TGTGCCAGCAGCCAAGGGGTGGGGGGGATCGTGGAGACCCAGTACTTC

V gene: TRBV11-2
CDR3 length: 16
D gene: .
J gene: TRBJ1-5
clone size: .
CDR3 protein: CASSFTDDRSNQPQHF
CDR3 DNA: TGTGCCAGCAGCTTTACAGATGACAGGAGCAATCAGCCCCAGCATTTT

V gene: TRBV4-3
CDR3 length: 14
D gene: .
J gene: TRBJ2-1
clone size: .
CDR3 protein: CASSPNTGSGEQFF
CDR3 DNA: TGCGCCAGCAGCCCCAATACGGGGTCGGGTGAGCAGTTCTTC

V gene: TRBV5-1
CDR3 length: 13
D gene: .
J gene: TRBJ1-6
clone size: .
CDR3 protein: CASSLDVNSPLHF
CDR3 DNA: TGCGCCAGCAGCTTGGACGTAAATTCACCCCTCCACTTT

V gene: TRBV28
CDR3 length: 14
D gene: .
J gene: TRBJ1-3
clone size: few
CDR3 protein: CASSPQQYGNTIYF
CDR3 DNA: TGTGCCAGCAGCCCACAGCAGTATGGAAACACCATATATTTT

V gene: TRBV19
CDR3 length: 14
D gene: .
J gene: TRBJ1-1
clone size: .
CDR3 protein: CASSRRDMNTEAFF
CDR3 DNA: TGTGCCAGTAGTAGAAGGGACATGAACACTGAAGCTTTCTTT

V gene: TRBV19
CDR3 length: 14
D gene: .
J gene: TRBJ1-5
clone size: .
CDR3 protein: CASKSGRYNQPQHF
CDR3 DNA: TGTGCCAGTAAAAGTGGCCGTTACAATCAGCCCCAGCATTTT

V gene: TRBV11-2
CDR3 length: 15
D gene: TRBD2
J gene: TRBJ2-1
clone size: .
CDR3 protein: CASSWSAGGQNEQFF
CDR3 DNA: TGTGCCAGCAGTTGGTCCGCGGGGGGGCAAAATGAGCAGTTCTTC

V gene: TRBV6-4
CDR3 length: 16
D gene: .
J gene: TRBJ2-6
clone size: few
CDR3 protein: CASSEDPSTGANVLTF
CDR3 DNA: TGTGCCAGCAGTGAAGACCCTTCTACTGGGGCCAACGTCCTGACTTTC

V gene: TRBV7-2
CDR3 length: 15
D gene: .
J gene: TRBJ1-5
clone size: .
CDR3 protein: CASSLGGDSNQPQHF
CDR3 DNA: TGTGCCAGCAGCTTAGGGGGGGATAGCAATCAGCCCCAGCATTTT

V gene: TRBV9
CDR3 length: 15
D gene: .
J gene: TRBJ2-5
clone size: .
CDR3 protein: CASSPTGFDQETQYF
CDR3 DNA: TGTGCCAGCAGCCCAACAGGGTTTGACCAAGAGACCCAGTACTTC

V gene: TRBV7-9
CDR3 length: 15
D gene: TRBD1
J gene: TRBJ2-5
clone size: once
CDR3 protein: CAGSFLGQGQETQYF
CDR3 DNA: TGTGCCGGCAGCTTCTTGGGACAGGGTCAAGAGACCCAGTACTTC

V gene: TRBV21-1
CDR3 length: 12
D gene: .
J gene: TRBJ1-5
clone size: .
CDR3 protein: CASSKKCQPQHF
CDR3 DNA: TGTGCCAGCAGCAAAAAGTGTCAGCCCCAGCATTTT

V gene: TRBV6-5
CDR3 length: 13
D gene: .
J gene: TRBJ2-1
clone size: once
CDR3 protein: CASSRGAYNEQFF
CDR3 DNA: TGTGCCAGCAGCCGGGGAGCTTACAATGAGCAGTTCTTC

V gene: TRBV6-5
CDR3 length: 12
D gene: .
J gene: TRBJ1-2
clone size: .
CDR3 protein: CASSRLNYGYTF
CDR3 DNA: TGTGCCAGCAGCCGGCTAAACTATGGCTACACCTTC

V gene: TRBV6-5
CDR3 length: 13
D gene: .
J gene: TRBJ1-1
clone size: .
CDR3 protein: CASSYAGTTEAFF
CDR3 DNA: TGTGCCAGCAGTTACGCCGGGACCACTGAAGCTTTCTTT

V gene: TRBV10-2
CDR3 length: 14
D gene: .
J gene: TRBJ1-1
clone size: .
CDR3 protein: CASSDPGMNTEAFF
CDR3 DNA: TGCGCCAGCAGTGACCCGGGAATGAACACTGAAGCTTTCTTT

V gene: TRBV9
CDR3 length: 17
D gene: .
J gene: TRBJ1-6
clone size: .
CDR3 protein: CASSVGGTDTDNSPLHF
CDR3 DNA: TGTGCCAGCAGCGTAGGGGGGACGGACACCGATAATTCACCCCTCCACTTT

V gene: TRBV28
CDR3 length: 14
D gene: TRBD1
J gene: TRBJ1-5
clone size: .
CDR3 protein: CAGRSGGWNQPQHF
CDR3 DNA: TGTGCCGGACGATCAGGGGGCTGGAATCAGCCCCAGCATTTT

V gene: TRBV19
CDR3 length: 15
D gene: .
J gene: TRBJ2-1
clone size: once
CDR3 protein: CASRQSSGIKNEQFF
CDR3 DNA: TGTGCCAGTAGACAGTCCTCGGGGATTAAGAATGAGCAGTTCTTC

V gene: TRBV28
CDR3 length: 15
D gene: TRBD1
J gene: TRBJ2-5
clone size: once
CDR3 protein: CASSPAPQGAETQYF
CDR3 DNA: TGTGCCAGCAGCCCCGCCCCCCAGGGGGCGGAGACCCAGTACTTC

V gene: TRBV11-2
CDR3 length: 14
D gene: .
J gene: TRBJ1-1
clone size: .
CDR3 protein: CASSLSGLNTEAFF
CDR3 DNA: TGTGCCAGCAGCTTATCAGGGCTGAACACTGAAGCTTTCTTT